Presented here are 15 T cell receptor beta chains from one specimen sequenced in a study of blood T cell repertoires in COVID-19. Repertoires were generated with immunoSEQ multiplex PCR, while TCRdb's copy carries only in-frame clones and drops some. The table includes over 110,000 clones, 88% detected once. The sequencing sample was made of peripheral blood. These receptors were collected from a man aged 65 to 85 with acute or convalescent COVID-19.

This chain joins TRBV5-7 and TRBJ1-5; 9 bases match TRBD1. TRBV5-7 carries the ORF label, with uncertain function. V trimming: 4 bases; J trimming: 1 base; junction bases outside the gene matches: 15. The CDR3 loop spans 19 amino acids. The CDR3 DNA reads TGTGCCAGCAGCCTACGGAGACCCTGGACAGGGGTCAGCAATCAGCCCCAGCATTTT. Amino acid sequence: CASSLRRPWTGVSNQPQHF.

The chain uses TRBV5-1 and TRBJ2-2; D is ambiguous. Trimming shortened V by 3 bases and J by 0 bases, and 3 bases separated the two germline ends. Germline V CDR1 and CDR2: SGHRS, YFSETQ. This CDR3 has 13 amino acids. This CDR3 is CASSSTNTGELFF. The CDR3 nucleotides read TGCGCCAGCAGCTCAACGAACACCGGGGAGCTGTTTTTT.

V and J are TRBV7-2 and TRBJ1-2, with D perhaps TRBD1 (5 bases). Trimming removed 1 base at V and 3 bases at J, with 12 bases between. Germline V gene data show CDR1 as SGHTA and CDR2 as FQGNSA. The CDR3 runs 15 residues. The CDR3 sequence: CASSLVGGFDYGYTF. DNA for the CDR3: TGTGCCAGCAGCTTAGTGGGGGGTTTTGACTATGGCTACACCTTC.

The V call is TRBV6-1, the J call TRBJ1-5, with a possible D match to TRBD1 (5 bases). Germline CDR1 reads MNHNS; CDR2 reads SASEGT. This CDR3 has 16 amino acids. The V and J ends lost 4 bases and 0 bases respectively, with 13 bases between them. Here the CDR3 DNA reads TGTGCCAGCAGTGCAGGAGGGGCGTTTAGCAATCAGCCCCAGCATTTT. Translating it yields CASSAGGAFSNQPQHF.

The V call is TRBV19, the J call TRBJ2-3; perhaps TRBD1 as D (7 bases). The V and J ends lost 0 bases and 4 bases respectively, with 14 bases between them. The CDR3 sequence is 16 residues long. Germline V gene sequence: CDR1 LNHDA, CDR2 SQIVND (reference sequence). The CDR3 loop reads CASSIDRQGGSDTQYF. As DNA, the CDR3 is TGTGCCAGTAGTATAGATCGACAGGGAGGATCAGATACGCAGTATTTT.

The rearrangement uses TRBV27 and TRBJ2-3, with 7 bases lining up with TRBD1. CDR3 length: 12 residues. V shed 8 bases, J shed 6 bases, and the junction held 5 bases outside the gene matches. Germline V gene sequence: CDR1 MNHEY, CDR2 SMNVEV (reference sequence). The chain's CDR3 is CASGVRGDTQYF. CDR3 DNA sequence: TGTGCCAGCGGAGTCAGGGGGGATACGCAGTATTTT.

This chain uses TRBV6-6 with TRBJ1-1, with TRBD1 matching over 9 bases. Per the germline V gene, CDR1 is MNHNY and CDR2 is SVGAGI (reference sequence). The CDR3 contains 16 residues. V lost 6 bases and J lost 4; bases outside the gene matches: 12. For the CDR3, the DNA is TGTGCCAGCAGAACAACTACCAGACAGGGGGGCACTGAAGCTTTCTTT. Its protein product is CASRTTTRQGGTEAFF.

The CDR3 is CASSQGLDNNEQFF. The CDR3 DNA reads TGCGCCAGCAGCCAAGGACTGGATAACAATGAGCAGTTCTTC. The J gene is TRBJ2-1, the V gene TRBV5-1, with a weak D call TRBD2 (5 bases). The CDR3 spans 14 residues. Per germline, CDR1 SGHRS and CDR2 YFSETQ. V dropped 4 bases and J dropped 5 bases, with 13 bases sitting between them.

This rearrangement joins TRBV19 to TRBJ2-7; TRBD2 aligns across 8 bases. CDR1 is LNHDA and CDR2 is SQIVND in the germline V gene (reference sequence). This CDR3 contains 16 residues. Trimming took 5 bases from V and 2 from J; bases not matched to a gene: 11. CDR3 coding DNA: TGTGCCAGTAGTCCGCGGACTAGCCGAAACGCCTACGAGCAGTACTTC. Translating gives CASSPRTSRNAYEQYF.

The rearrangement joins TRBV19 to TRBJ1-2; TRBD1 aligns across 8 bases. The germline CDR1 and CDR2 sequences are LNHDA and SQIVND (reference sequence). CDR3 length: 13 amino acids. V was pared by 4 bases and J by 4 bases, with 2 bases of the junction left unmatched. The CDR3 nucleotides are TGTGCCAGTAGTACGACAGGGGTCTATGGCTACACCTTC. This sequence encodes CASSTTGVYGYTF.

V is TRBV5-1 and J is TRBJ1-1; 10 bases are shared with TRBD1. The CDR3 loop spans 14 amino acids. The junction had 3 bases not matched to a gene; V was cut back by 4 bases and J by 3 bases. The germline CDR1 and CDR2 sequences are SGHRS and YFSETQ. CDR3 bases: TGCGCCAGCAGCCTCGGGACAGGGGACACTGAAGCTTTCTTT. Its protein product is CASSLGTGDTEAFF.

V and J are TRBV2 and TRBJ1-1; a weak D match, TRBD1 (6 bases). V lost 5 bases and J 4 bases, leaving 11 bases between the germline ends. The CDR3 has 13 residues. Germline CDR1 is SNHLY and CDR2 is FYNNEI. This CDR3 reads CASSPGVFTEAFF. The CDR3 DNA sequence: TGTGCCAGCAGTCCAGGGGTCTTCACTGAAGCTTTCTTT.

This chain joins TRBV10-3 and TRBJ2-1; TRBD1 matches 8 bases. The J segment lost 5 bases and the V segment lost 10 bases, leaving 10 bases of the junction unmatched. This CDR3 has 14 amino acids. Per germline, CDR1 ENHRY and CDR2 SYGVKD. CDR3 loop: CATLDRTGNNEQFF. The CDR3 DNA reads TGTGCCACCCTCGATAGGACAGGGAACAATGAGCAGTTCTTC.

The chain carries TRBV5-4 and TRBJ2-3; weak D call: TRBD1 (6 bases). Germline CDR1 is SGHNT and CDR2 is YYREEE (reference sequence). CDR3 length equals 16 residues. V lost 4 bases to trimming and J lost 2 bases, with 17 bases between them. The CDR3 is CASSIWSGTLTDTQYF. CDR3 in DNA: TGTGCCAGCAGCATTTGGTCCGGGACACTCACAGATACGCAGTATTTT.

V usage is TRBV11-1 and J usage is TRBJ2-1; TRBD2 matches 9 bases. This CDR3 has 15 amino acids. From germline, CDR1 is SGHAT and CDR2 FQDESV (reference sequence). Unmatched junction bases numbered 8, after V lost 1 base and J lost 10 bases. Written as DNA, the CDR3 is TGTGCCAGCAGCTTAGTTCTAGCGGGAAAGGGGGAGCAGTTCTTC. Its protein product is CASSLVLAGKGEQFF.